A selection of T cell receptor beta chains follows, all from one sample in a study of CXCR3-negative and CXCR3-positive naive CD8 T cells. TCRdb re-called the 5' RACE reads; every CDR3 protein appears as one record, without DNA. The listing contains approximately 100,000 distinct CDR3 sequences. Sequencing input: naive CXCR3- CD8+ T cells from blood. The receptors were gathered from a human donor in good health. Some clones in this sample may be carry-over from other donors' samples. CDR3s include the opening cysteine and the closing phenylalanine or tryptophan. Fields, in order: J gene, V gene, CDR3 protein.

J: TRBJ2-1
V: TRBV3-1
CDR3: CASRRTSGAQLYNEQFF

J: TRBJ2-1
V: TRBV29-1
CDR3: CSVEGERVADEQFF

J: TRBJ2-2
V: TRBV6-2/TRBV6-3
CDR3: CASSWRESTGELFF

J: TRBJ2-7
V: TRBV29-1
CDR3: CSVDSSGEGDEQYF

J: TRBJ2-1
V: TRBV7-8
CDR3: CASSLDSSAGNEQFF

J: TRBJ2-1
V: TRBV7-9
CDR3: CASSSVRDHNEQFF

J: TRBJ2-7
V: TRBV4-2
CDR3: CASSQERFYEQYF

J: TRBJ2-1
V: TRBV12-3/TRBV12-4
CDR3: CASSPWGRANEQFF

J: TRBJ2-1
V: TRBV9
CDR3: CASSKGLQPPNEQFF

J: TRBJ2-7
V: TRBV13
CDR3: CASSAGSGFYEQYF

J: TRBJ2-3
V: TRBV2
CDR3: CASSEAGPTDTQYF

J: TRBJ1-1
V: TRBV5-1
CDR3: CASSLLPDEAFF

J: TRBJ2-3
V: TRBV29-1
CDR3: CSVEGLAGETDTQYF

J: TRBJ2-7
V: TRBV28
CDR3: CASSSTSSTEQYF

J: TRBJ2-5
V: TRBV9
CDR3: CASSPKVGKGETQYF

J: TRBJ2-1
V: TRBV29-1
CDR3: CSAGTLNNEQFF

J: TRBJ2-7
V: TRBV7-8
CDR3: CASSLEVLAGAYEQYF

J: TRBJ2-5
V: TRBV20-1
CDR3: CSARFPGDQETQYF

J: TRBJ2-7
V: TRBV28
CDR3: CASRASGSSYEQYF

J: TRBJ2-5
V: TRBV7-7
CDR3: CASSLGQGTQETQYF

J: TRBJ2-2
V: TRBV5-1
CDR3: CASRTTGSTGELFF

J: TRBJ2-5
V: TRBV29-1
CDR3: CSVEDRDRVGETQYF

J: TRBJ2-7
V: TRBV28
CDR3: CASSFGAEQYF

J: TRBJ2-3
V: TRBV29-1
CDR3: CSVEPDRGTTTDTQYF

J: TRBJ2-2
V: TRBV7-9
CDR3: CASSEGALTGELFF

J: TRBJ2-5
V: TRBV5-1
CDR3: CASRPDRVWETQYF

J: TRBJ2-3
V: TRBV29-1
CDR3: CSVEGQGFHTDTQYF

J: TRBJ2-5
V: TRBV6-2/TRBV6-3
CDR3: CASSYRTAFQETQYF

J: TRBJ2-3
V: TRBV12-3/TRBV12-4
CDR3: CASIERATDTQYF

J: TRBJ1-5
V: TRBV28
CDR3: CASSLTKTGRHQPQHF

J: TRBJ1-5
V: TRBV7-8
CDR3: CASSFDQALNSNQPQHF

J: TRBJ2-2
V: TRBV27
CDR3: CASSLVHVPGELFF

J: TRBJ2-4
V: TRBV5-5
CDR3: CASSFSGGLAKNIQYF

J: TRBJ2-5
V: TRBV7-6
CDR3: CASSLTVGQETQYF

J: TRBJ2-7
V: TRBV29-1
CDR3: CSVAFDRGPYEQYF

J: TRBJ1-1
V: TRBV13
CDR3: CASSPGLLGTEAFF

J: TRBJ2-5
V: TRBV4-1
CDR3: CASSQDYDFQETQYF

J: TRBJ2-2
V: TRBV7-8
CDR3: CASSSVQRQGTGTGELFF

J: TRBJ2-7
V: TRBV4-1
CDR3: CASSQDSVPYEQYF

J: TRBJ2-1
V: TRBV7-6
CDR3: CASSLFGSGLTYNEQFF

J: TRBJ1-2
V: TRBV14
CDR3: CASSQWRETNYGYTF

J: TRBJ1-1
V: TRBV9
CDR3: CASSAPGSEAFF

J: TRBJ2-2
V: TRBV28
CDR3: CASSHTSGGATGELFF

J: TRBJ2-2
V: TRBV29-1
CDR3: CSVGLLGFTGELFF

J: TRBJ1-2
V: TRBV29-1
CDR3: CSVAGTSRNYGYTF

J: TRBJ2-5
V: TRBV14
CDR3: CASSQLTTGRETQYF

J: TRBJ1-2
V: TRBV5-1
CDR3: CASSLTAGGEYGYTF

J: TRBJ2-3
V: TRBV29-1
CDR3: CSADLAGTDTQYF

J: TRBJ2-5
V: TRBV27
CDR3: CASSLSFGETQYF

J: TRBJ2-7
V: TRBV27
CDR3: CASASIQGHRSYEQYF

J: TRBJ2-2
V: TRBV29-1
CDR3: CSDLALSTGELFF

J: TRBJ2-7
V: TRBV5-1
CDR3: CASSEGANRYEQYF

J: TRBJ1-1
V: TRBV29-1
CDR3: CSVTVPLNRAHAFF

J: TRBJ2-1
V: TRBV9
CDR3: CASSVVEDEQFF

J: TRBJ2-3
V: TRBV5-1
CDR3: CASSSIAGGTDTQYF

J: TRBJ2-1
V: TRBV29-1
CDR3: CSVEGRGPPYNEQFF

J: TRBJ1-2
V: TRBV19
CDR3: CASSPRGNYGYTF

J: TRBJ2-2
V: TRBV12-3/TRBV12-4
CDR3: CASSPLSDSGELFF

J: TRBJ2-3
V: TRBV2
CDR3: CAGVSREGLDTQYF

J: TRBJ2-1
V: TRBV9
CDR3: CASSVAGGRPSGSYNEQFF